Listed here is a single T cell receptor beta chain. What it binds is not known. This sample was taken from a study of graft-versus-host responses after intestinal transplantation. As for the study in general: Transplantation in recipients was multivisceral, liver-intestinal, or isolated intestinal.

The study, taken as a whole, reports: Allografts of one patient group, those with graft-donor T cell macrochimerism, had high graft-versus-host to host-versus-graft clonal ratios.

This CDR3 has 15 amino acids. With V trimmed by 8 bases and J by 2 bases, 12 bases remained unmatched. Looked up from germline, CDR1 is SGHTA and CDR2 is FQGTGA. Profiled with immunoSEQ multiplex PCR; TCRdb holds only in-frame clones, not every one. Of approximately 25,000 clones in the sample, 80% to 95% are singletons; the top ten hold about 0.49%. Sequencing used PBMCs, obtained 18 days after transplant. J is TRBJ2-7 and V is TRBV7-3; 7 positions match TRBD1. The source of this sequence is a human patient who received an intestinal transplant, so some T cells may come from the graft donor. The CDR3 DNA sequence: TGTGCCAGCCTAGTAGAGGGGGCTATTGCCTACGAGCAGTACTTC. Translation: CASLVEGAIAYEQYF.